These 24 T cell receptor beta chains originate from one sample sequenced in a study of cytomegalovirus exposure and HLA in healthy donors. PCR amplification relied on 60 Vbeta primers (plus 13 Jbeta primers). Produced via immunoSEQ multiplex PCR; TCRdb's table is partial and in-frame only. Of about 160,000 clones listed, about 86% were seen once; the top ten hold roughly 1.8%. Sequencing was carried out using PBMCs. These receptors were collected from a woman aged 18-35 years in good health and CMV-seronegative.

DNA for the CDR3: TGCAGCGTAGGGACAGGGGATGGCACTGAAGCTTTCTTT. Its protein product is CSVGTGDGTEAFF. The chain combines TRBV29-1 with TRBJ1-1, with 10 bases lining up with TRBD1. CDR1 is SQVTM, CDR2 ANQGSEA, per germline. The CDR3 has 13 amino acids. J was trimmed by 4 bases and V by 6 bases; bases with no gene match: 5.

V is TRBV5-4 and J is TRBJ1-2, with a possible D match to TRBD1 (6 bases). The CDR3 runs 15 residues. Germline lookup yields CDR1 SGHNT and CDR2 YYREEE (reference sequence). V lost 1 base, J lost 3 bases, and 13 bases lay in between. This chain's CDR3 is CASSLKTGLDYGYTF. DNA for the CDR3: TGTGCCAGCAGCTTGAAAACAGGGTTGGACTATGGCTACACCTTC.

The rearrangement joins TRBV2 to TRBJ1-1, with TRBD1 identical over 8 bases. The CDR3 has 15 amino acids. Looked up from germline, CDR1 is SNHLY and CDR2 is FYNNEI. V lost 2 bases to trimming and J lost 1 base; unmatched junction nucleotides: 3. The CDR3, as DNA: TGTGCCAGCAGTGAAAGCGGGACAGGGAACACTGAAGCTTTCTTT. Amino acid sequence: CASSESGTGNTEAFF.

The chain joins TRBV18 to TRBJ2-7; tentative D call: TRBD2 (6 bases). The CDR3 sequence is 16 residues long. Trimming shortened V by 4 bases and J by 5 bases, and 21 bases separated the two germline ends. From germline, CDR1 is KGHSH and CDR2 LQKENI. The chain's CDR3 is CASSLIADGLKNEQYF. Here the CDR3 DNA reads TGTGCCAGCTCACTAATAGCAGACGGACTAAAAAACGAGCAGTACTTC.

The chain has TRBV19 and TRBJ1-5; the D is unclear. The CDR3 has 15 amino acids. Germline V gene lookup returns CDR1 LNHDA and CDR2 SQIVND (reference sequence). The V gene lost 3 bases and the J gene lost 2 bases, with 11 bases spanning the gap. CDR3 DNA sequence: TGTGCCAGTAGTATTGTAACTAGGGGCAATCAGCCCCAGCATTTT. It translates to CASSIVTRGNQPQHF.

This sequence joins TRBV27 and TRBJ2-3; TRBD2 matches 11 bases. This CDR3 is 16 amino acids long. Per the germline V gene, CDR1 is MNHEY and CDR2 is SMNVEV (reference sequence). Trimming cost V 5 bases and J 5 bases; bases outside gene matches: 9. The CDR3: CASSTALAGVRDTQYF. In DNA, the CDR3 is TGTGCCAGCAGTACCGCACTAGCGGGAGTACGAGATACGCAGTATTTT.

In the case of this clone: Compared with germline, one end of the junction differs, possibly owing to a read error. The chain carries TRBV30 and TRBJ1-2; D is undetermined. Looked up from germline, CDR1 is GTSNPN and CDR2 is SVGIG (reference sequence). The CDR3 sequence is 12 residues long. CDR3 nucleotide sequence: TGTGCCTGGAGTGTACTGGCGGTGACCTTTCACTTC. It codes for CAWSVLAVTFHF.

The chain employs TRBV18 and TRBJ2-5; TRBD1 matches at 7 bases. Germline values: CDR1 KGHSH, CDR2 LQKENI. This CDR3 has 14 amino acids. The ends lost 6 bases at V and 5 bases at J; junction bases unmatched: 9. The CDR3 loop reads CASSRRQGVETQYF. In nucleotides, the CDR3 is TGTGCCAGCTCTCGGAGACAGGGAGTCGAGACCCAGTACTTC.

This clone appeared once. V gene TRBV7-8 combines with J gene TRBJ2-3; a possible D gene is TRBD1 (5 bases). Germline CDR1 SGHVS, CDR2 FQNEAQ. The CDR3 is 12 residues long. V was pared by 11 bases and J by 2 bases, with 11 bases between. Here the CDR3 DNA reads TGTGCCCTGAACAGGATCACAGATACGCAGTATTTT. Protein sequence: CALNRITDTQYF. The full variable domain, its missing parts supplied by reference TRBV7-8 and TRBJ2-3, is GAGVSQSPRYKVAKRGQDVALRCDPISGHVSLFWYQQALGQGPEFLTYFQNEAQLDKSGLPSDRFFAERPEGSVSTLKIQRTQQEDSAVYLCALNRITDTQYFGPGTRLTVL.

About this clone: At one boundary the junction diverges from the germline segment, which might be a read error. The chain couples TRBV7-7 to TRBJ2-7; 11 bases are shared with TRBD1. The CDR3 contains 22 residues. From germline, CDR1 is SSHAT and CDR2 FNYEAQ (reference sequence). CDR3 amino acids: CASTLQGQGVRRRSRRSYEQYF. CDR3 DNA sequence: TGTGCTAGCACCCTGCAGGGACAGGGGGTGCGGAGAAGGAGCCGGAGGTCCTACGAGCAGTACTTC.

V is TRBV27 and J is TRBJ2-7; TRBD1 aligns across 7 bases. The length of the CDR3 is 14 residues. The V gene end was trimmed by 3 bases and the J gene end by 2 bases; junction bases not matched to a gene: 4. Germline CDR1 is MNHEY and CDR2 is SMNVEV (reference sequence). The CDR3 nucleotides read TGTGCCAGCAGTTTTTTAGGACAGGCCTACGAGCAGTACTTC. Its protein product is CASSFLGQAYEQYF.

The V call is TRBV28, the J call TRBJ2-2, with D perhaps TRBD2 (7 bases). CDR1 and CDR2 from the germline V gene are MDHEN and SYDVKM. The CDR3 is 17 amino acids. V was trimmed by 7 bases and J by 2 bases, leaving 20 bases between them. For the CDR3, the DNA is TGTGCCAGCACGAAGGGAGGGGGGGGCCCAAACACCGGGGAGCTGTTTTTT. This encodes CASTKGGGGPNTGELFF.

In DNA form, the CDR3 reads TGTGCCAGAGCGGGGATCGGCACCGGGGAGCTGTTTTTT. As protein: CARAGIGTGELFF. This chain connects TRBV5-8 to TRBJ2-2; 7 bases line up with TRBD2. Looked up from germline, CDR1 is SGHTS and CDR2 is YDEGEE. The trim removed 8 bases at V and 4 bases at J, leaving 5 bases unmatched. This CDR3 region has 13 residues.

V gene TRBV12-2 combines with J gene TRBJ1-2; the table's TRBD1 call for D was not verified on the DNA. TRBV12-2 is given as a pseudogene. This CDR3 has 14 residues. DNA for the CDR3: TGTGCAAGTCGCTTTTCTGCAGGGGGTTGGGGCTACACCTTC. It translates to CASRFSAGGWGYTF.

This clone was picked up a small number of times. The chain uses TRBV2 and TRBJ1-4, with 7 bases aligning to TRBD1. Germline CDR1 reads SNHLY; CDR2 reads FYNNEI. CDR3 length: 14 amino acids. V shed 6 bases and J 11 bases; nucleotides not matched to a gene: 12. CDR3 amino acids: CASSPGTVQSKLFF. The CDR3 coding sequence is TGTGCCAGCAGCCCGGGGACAGTCCAGTCGAAACTGTTTTTT.

This chain uses TRBV30 with TRBJ2-2; D may be TRBD1 (5 bases). V was trimmed by 7 bases and J by 1 base, leaving 13 bases between them. Germline loops: CDR1 GTSNPN, CDR2 SVGIG (reference sequence). The CDR3 is made up of 14 amino acids. CDR3 sequence (DNA): TGTGCCTCGTCGACAGATCAGAACACCGGGGAGCTGTTTTTT. Residues: CASSTDQNTGELFF. Using reference TRBV30 and TRBJ2-2 for the parts outside the CDR3, the full variable domain is SQTIHQWPATLVQPVGSPLSLECTVEGTSNPNLYWYRQAAGRGLQLLFYSVGIGQISSEVPQNLSASRPQDRQFILSSKKLLLSDSGFYLCASSTDQNTGELFFGEGSRLTVL.

V usage is TRBV5-1 and J usage is TRBJ2-1, with TRBD1 matching over 12 bases. CDR1 and CDR2 (germline): SGHRS, YFSETQ. Losses at the gene ends were 2 bases for V and 9 bases for J; bases not matched to a gene: 12. The CDR3 covers 17 residues. CDR3 sequence: CASSFRSGGQGAAEQFF. DNA for the CDR3: TGCGCCAGCAGCTTCAGGAGCGGGGGACAGGGGGCTGCTGAGCAGTTCTTC.

V is TRBV4-1 and J is TRBJ2-6; no clear D gene. The V end lost 4 bases, the J end lost 0 bases, and 4 bases lay between the germline ends. In germline, CDR1 is MGHRA, CDR2 YSYEKL. This CDR3 contains 14 residues. CDR3: CASSPRSGANVLTF. In DNA form, the CDR3 reads TGCGCCAGCAGCCCCCGCTCTGGGGCCAACGTCCTGACTTTC.

The CDR3 spells CASSLGQGNIQYF. DNA for the CDR3: TGTGCCAGCTCACTAGGACAGGGAAACATTCAGTACTTC. The chain combines TRBV18 with TRBJ2-4, with 8 bases aligning to TRBD1. Trimming removed 4 bases from V and 6 bases from J; junction bases left unmatched: 2. There are 13 residues in the CDR3. In germline, CDR1 is KGHSH, CDR2 LQKENI.

With respect to this clone: One junction end disagrees with the germline gene, perhaps due to a read error. The chain joins TRBV7-9 to TRBJ2-7; 8 nucleotides match TRBD2. The V gene's germline CDR1 is SEHNR and CDR2 FQNEAQ (reference sequence). This CDR3 comprises 14 residues. CDR3 amino acids: CSSSLYSGGEEQYF. The CDR3 nucleotides are TGTTCCAGCAGCTTATACAGCGGGGGAGAGGAGCAGTACTTC.

The chain is built from TRBV9 and TRBJ2-7; 10 nucleotides agree with TRBD1. The CDR3 is 14 amino acids. V gave up 3 bases and J gave up 0 bases; unmatched junction bases: 0. The germline gives CDR1 SGDLS, CDR2 YYNGEE. The CDR3 is CASSGTGGSYEQYF. CDR3 sequence (DNA): TGTGCCAGCAGCGGGACAGGGGGCTCCTACGAGCAGTACTTC.

This sequence joins TRBV4-1 and TRBJ2-7, with D possibly being TRBD2 (6 bases). V lost 1 base to trimming and J lost 2 bases, with 12 bases between them. CDR1 is MGHRA, CDR2 YSYEKL, per germline. This CDR3 has 15 residues. CDR3 residues: CASSQVPSATYEQYF. The CDR3 DNA sequence: TGCGCCAGCAGCCAAGTACCTAGCGCAACCTACGAGCAGTACTTC.

On this clone itself: At one end, the junction sequence differs from germline, possibly due to a read error. The gene calls are TRBV18 and TRBJ1-5, with D hard to call. The CDR3 sequence is 14 residues long. Germline CDR1 KGHSH, CDR2 LQKENI. The CDR3 DNA follows: TGTGCCAGCTCACCCTGGCCGGGGAATCGGCCCCAGCATTTT. Its protein product is CASSPWPGNRPQHF.

The gene calls are TRBV7-8 and TRBJ1-1; 9 bases match TRBD1. CDR1 is SGHVS and CDR2 is FQNEAQ in the germline V gene. The CDR3 runs 16 residues. V lost 1 base to trimming and J lost 0 bases; unmatched junction nucleotides: 3. For the CDR3, the DNA is TGTGCCAGCAGCTTAGACAGGGGGCCTATGAACACTGAAGCTTTCTTT. Translation gives CASSLDRGPMNTEAFF.